The 7 T cell receptor beta chains presented below share a single source sample, sequenced in a study of blood T cell repertoires in COVID-19. Some clones are missing from TCRdb's copy, which holds only in-frame ones; the method was immunoSEQ multiplex PCR. The sample includes about 95,000 clones, around 87% of them seen just once. The sequenced sample was peripheral blood. The receptors shown here come from a human donor in a cohort sampled during active COVID-19.

The chain links TRBV7-2 to TRBJ2-3, with TRBD2 identical over 7 bases. The V gene end was trimmed by 4 bases and the J gene end by 4 bases; junction bases not matched to a gene: 8. Germline CDR1 is SGHTA and CDR2 is FQGNSA. The CDR3 totals 15 residues. The DNA of the CDR3 is TGTGCCAGCAGCTGGACACGGACTAGGGCAGATACGCAGTATTTT. Protein: CASSWTRTRADTQYF. The variable domain in full, completed from reference TRBV7-2 and TRBJ2-3, reads GAGVSQSPSNKVTEKGKDVELRCDPISGHTALYWYRQSLGQGLEFLIYFQGNSAPDKSGLPSDRFSAERTGGSVSTLTIQRTQQEDSAVYLCASSWTRTRADTQYFGPGTRLTVL.

V gene TRBV29-1 combines with J gene TRBJ1-1, with 7 positions matching TRBD1. Trimming cost V 7 bases and J 3 bases; bases outside gene matches: 8. CDR3 length: 13 amino acids. Germline CDR1 SQVTM, CDR2 ANQGSEA. CDR3 in amino acids: CSATDRVHTEAFF. The DNA for the CDR3 is TGCAGCGCAACAGACAGGGTTCACACTGAAGCTTTCTTT.

The chain carries TRBV3-1 (or the pseudogene TRBV3-2) and TRBJ2-5, with a tentative D call TRBD1 (6 bases). The CDR3 covers 14 residues. V lost 3 bases and J 1 base, leaving 9 bases between the germline ends. The germline V gene has CDR1 LGHDT and CDR2 YNNKEL (reference sequence). CDR3 residues: CASSQGQFQETQYF. The CDR3 bases are TGTGCCAGCAGCCAGGGACAATTCCAAGAGACCCAGTACTTC.

The chain is built from TRBV11-2 and TRBJ2-1; 9 bases align to TRBD2. The germline V gene has CDR1 SGHAT and CDR2 FQNNGV. The CDR3 loop spans 12 amino acids. Trimming removed 5 bases from V and 10 bases from J; junction bases left unmatched: 3. This chain's CDR3 is CASSPTSGEQFF. The CDR3 DNA is TGTGCCAGCAGCCCAACTAGCGGGGAGCAGTTCTTC.

The chain is built from TRBV6-1 and TRBJ1-2; 11 positions match TRBD1. Germline CDR1 MNHNS, CDR2 SASEGT. This CDR3 has 16 residues. With 2 bases clipped from V and 0 bases from J, the junction kept 2 bases outside the gene matches. CDR3 loop: CASSEWGQGANYGYTF. In DNA form, the CDR3 reads TGTGCCAGCAGTGAATGGGGACAGGGGGCTAACTATGGCTACACCTTC.

The V call is TRBV19, the J call TRBJ1-2; 9 bases map to TRBD1. V was pared by 7 bases and J by 9 bases, with 15 bases of the junction left unmatched. The germline V gene has CDR1 LNHDA and CDR2 SQIVND (reference sequence). This CDR3 is 15 amino acids long. The CDR3 sequence: CASTAGGQGSISYTF. CDR3 in DNA: TGTGCCAGTACCGCCGGGGGACAGGGTTCTATCAGCTACACCTTC.

The chain employs TRBV9 and TRBJ2-2; maybe TRBD2 (5 bases). Germline V gene data show CDR1 as SGDLS and CDR2 as YYNGEE. The V and J ends lost 4 bases and 6 bases respectively, with 19 bases between them. This CDR3 contains 16 residues. The CDR3 is CASSPQMVRVAGELFF. The CDR3, as DNA: TGTGCCAGCAGCCCTCAAATGGTGAGGGTGGCCGGGGAGCTGTTTTTT.